This T cell receptor (beta chain) was found in a study of vaccination effects on CD4 cells after COVID-19. Study at large: The study obtained samples from a couple of convalescent patients 16 days and one week before vaccination.

Study results and limitations: There was marked clonal contraction among infection- and vaccine-induced clones late after vaccination.

Researchers isolated CD4+ T cells once roughly ten days of culture had elapsed. Convalescent patients had PCR-confirmed SARS-CoV-2 infection between March and December 2020. Trimming stripped 1 base from V and 11 bases from J, with 15 bases between. Per the germline V gene, CDR1 is SGHTA and CDR2 is FQGNSA. There are 14 residues in the CDR3. TCRdb keeps only in-frame clones here, not all; method: immunoSEQ multiplex PCR. The sample lists under 50,000 clones, roughly 72% occurring once. This clone was counted once. The antigen remains unidentified. The source is a human donor who had a prior SARS-CoV-2 infection. Sequenced here: CD4+ T cells from PBMCs cultured without peptide, sampled before COVID-19 vaccination. The chain joins TRBV7-2 to TRBJ2-4; tentative D call: TRBD1 (6 bases). The CDR3 is CASSLVEQGSVQYF. The DNA of the CDR3 is TGTGCCAGCAGCTTAGTAGAACAGGGTTCGGTTCAGTACTTC.